The clone carrying this T cell receptor beta chain has only a few counts. Its matching antigen is unknown. The data derive from a study of identical twins. Germline lookup yields CDR1 SEHNR and CDR2 FQNEAQ (reference sequence). The CDR3 extends over 13 amino acids. V gave up 3 bases and J gave up 5 bases, with 10 bases separating them. General study results and limits: Conclusions were drawn cross-sectionally by statistical analysis, without following the same donors. Weaker excess sharing between twins was seen in beta out-of-frame sequences.

TCRdb re-derived calls from the 5' RACE reads in MiXCR, one entry per CDR3 protein. This sample has approximately 700,000 distinct CDR3 sequences, with 5.5% to 6.5% found just once. Only healthy Caucasians were included as donors. The V gene is TRBV7-9, the J gene TRBJ2-5; D may be TRBD1 (6 bases). This clonotype originated in a man in his late teens or twenties in good health. The sequencing sample was made of naive T cells sorted from blood. As DNA, the CDR3 is TGTGCCAGCAGCTTTTCAGGGGCGGAGACCCAGTACTTC. Its translation: CASSFSGAETQYF. The full variable domain, with the rest looked up from reference TRBV7-9 and TRBJ2-5, is DTGVSQNPRHKITKRGQNVTFRCDPISEHNRLYWYRQTLGQGPEFLTYFQNEAQLEKSRLLSDRFSAERPKGSFSTLEIQRTEQGDSAMYLCASSFSGAETQYFGPGTRLLVL.